This entry lists 29 T cell receptor beta chains sequenced from one sample in a study of control samples from healthy donors and cancer patients. Only in-frame clones appear in the TCRdb table, and some are missing; sequencing was by immunoSEQ multiplex PCR. The table records approximately 90,000 clones, 85% of them present only once. Sequencing was done on a sample of blood. The receptors derive from a woman aged 40 to 50 in good health.

A single count supports this clone. The chain employs TRBV15 and TRBJ1-1; possibly TRBD1 for D (5 bases). This CDR3 region has 14 residues. Germline V gene data show CDR1 as LNHNV and CDR2 as YYDKDF (reference sequence). Trimming took 5 bases from V and 0 from J, leaving 10 bases between them. Written as DNA, the CDR3 is TGTGCCACCAGCCCCCCGGGGCTGAACACTGAAGCTTTCTTT. The encoded protein is CATSPPGLNTEAFF.

The chain joins TRBV24-1 to TRBJ2-3; 9 nucleotides agree with TRBD2. Germline lookup yields CDR1 KGHDR and CDR2 SFDVKD. V lost 0 bases, J lost 6 bases, and 9 bases stayed unmatched. This CDR3 has 17 amino acids. Here the CDR3 reads CATSDLPRTSAPDTQYF. The CDR3 DNA reads TGTGCCACCAGTGATTTGCCGAGGACTAGCGCGCCGGATACGCAGTATTTT.

The V and J genes are TRBV9 and TRBJ2-7; the D gene is possibly TRBD2 (6 bases). Between the trimmed V and J ends, which lost 2 bases and 6 bases, there was a span of 12 bases. The CDR3 runs 13 residues. Germline assignment: CDR1 SGDLS and CDR2 YYNGEE. CDR3 residues: CASSVGGTVEQYF. The DNA of the CDR3 is TGTGCCAGCAGCGTGGGGGGTACTGTCGAGCAGTACTTC.

This clone has just a few counts. The V and J genes are TRBV12-5 and TRBJ1-1, with 9 bases identical to TRBD1. The CDR3 totals 15 residues. V trimming: 5 bases; J trimming: 0 bases; junction bases outside the gene matches: 4. Per the germline V gene, CDR1 is LGHNT and CDR2 is FRNRAP. CDR3 sequence (DNA): TGTGCTAGTGGTCCACGGACAGGGGTGAACACTGAAGCTTTCTTT. The encoded protein is CASGPRTGVNTEAFF. Variable domain in full (rest from reference TRBV12-5 and TRBJ1-1): DARVTQTPRHKVTEMGQEVTMRCQPILGHNTVFWYRQTMMQGLELLAYFRNRAPLDDSGMPKDRFSAEMPDATLATLKIQPSEPRDSAVYFCASGPRTGVNTEAFFGQGTRLTVV.

The chain is built from TRBV3-1 (or the pseudogene TRBV3-2) and TRBJ1-2, with D hard to call. V lost 1 base, J lost 6 bases, and 9 bases lay in between. The germline gives CDR1 LGHDT, CDR2 YNNKEL (reference sequence). There are 13 residues in the CDR3. The CDR3 region is CASSQGGGDGYTF. In nucleotides, the CDR3 is TGTGCCAGCAGCCAAGGTGGCGGGGATGGCTACACCTTC.

This chain connects TRBV2 to TRBJ1-6, with 9 bases aligning to TRBD1. The CDR3 is 15 amino acids. The germline gives CDR1 SNHLY, CDR2 FYNNEI. V trimming: 8 bases; J trimming: 8 bases; junction bases outside the gene matches: 10. The CDR3 nucleotides are TGTGCCAGCGGACCCGGGACAGGGCGTTATTCACCCCTCCACTTT. It is translated as CASGPGTGRYSPLHF.

The V gene is TRBV18, the J gene TRBJ1-4, with 12 bases that match TRBD1. Looked up from germline, CDR1 is KGHSH and CDR2 is LQKENI. CDR3 length: 14 residues. J gave up 8 bases and V 6 bases, and 4 bases lay outside the gene matches. CDR3 bases: TGTGCCAGCTCGCCGGGGACAGGGGGCGAAAAACTGTTTTTT. Translating it yields CASSPGTGGEKLFF.

This clone was counted only a few times. The chain combines TRBV3-1 (or the pseudogene TRBV3-2) with TRBJ1-2; TRBD1 aligns across 7 bases. The CDR3 consists of 13 residues. Germline V gene sequence: CDR1 LGHDT, CDR2 YNNKEL (reference sequence). J was trimmed by 6 bases and V by 2 bases; bases with no gene match: 3. The CDR3 sequence is CASSQRQGDGYTF. The CDR3 nucleotides are TGTGCCAGCAGCCAAAGACAGGGTGATGGCTACACCTTC.

This clone showed up just once. CDR3 sequence: CATSDSTGMGYEQYF. Here the CDR3 DNA reads TGTGCCACCAGTGATTCAACAGGGATGGGCTACGAGCAGTACTTC. This chain connects TRBV24-1 to TRBJ2-7; D may be TRBD1 (6 bases). CDR1 and CDR2 from the germline V gene are KGHDR and SFDVKD. The V and J ends lost 2 bases and 3 bases respectively, with 13 bases between them. The CDR3 consists of 15 residues.

This clone turned up a few times. The chain's CDR3 is CASRSDRAYLQHF. CDR3 DNA: TGTGCCAGCAGGTCGGACAGGGCATATCTCCAGCATTTT. This chain uses TRBV12-3 or TRBV12-4 with TRBJ1-5; 8 bases align to TRBD1. The CDR3 is 13 amino acids. V trimming: 6 bases; J trimming: 12 bases; junction bases outside the gene matches: 10.

This chain connects TRBV2 to TRBJ2-1; D might be TRBD1 (8 bases). Between the trimmed V and J ends, which lost 6 bases and 1 base, there was a span of 13 bases. Germline lookup yields CDR1 SNHLY and CDR2 FYNNEI. This CDR3 contains 15 residues. The DNA for the CDR3 is TGTGCCAGCAGGCCACAGGGGGGGTCCTACAATGAGCAGTTCTTC. It encodes CASRPQGGSYNEQFF.

The chain combines TRBV30 with TRBJ1-2; D is ambiguous. Per the germline V gene, CDR1 is GTSNPN and CDR2 is SVGIG (reference sequence). The CDR3 is 12 residues long. The ends were cut back, 5 bases at V and 0 bases at J, with 7 bases in the middle. In DNA, the CDR3 is TGTGCCTGGTTTCTCGCTAACTATGGCTACACCTTC. The encoded protein is CAWFLANYGYTF.

Comment on this clone: A junction end diverges from the germline sequence, so it may reflect a read error. The CDR3 here is CAISDSTEGNGYTF. Here the CDR3 DNA reads TGTGCCATCAGTGATTCCACGGAGGGAAATGGCTACACCTTC. V and J are TRBV24-1 and TRBJ1-2; D is ambiguous. The CDR3 has 14 residues. Germline V lookup: CDR1 KGHDR, CDR2 SFDVKD.

The chain joins TRBV11-1 to TRBJ1-1; no firm D call. The V and J ends lost 1 base and 10 bases respectively, with 16 bases between them. The CDR3 totals 14 residues. Germline CDR1 SGHAT, CDR2 FQDESV (reference sequence). CDR3 nucleotide sequence: TGTGCCAGCAGCTTAGGGATGCCGGGCTCGGGAGCTTTCTTT. Translated, it gives CASSLGMPGSGAFF.

CDR3 residues: CASINVNTEAFF. CDR3 DNA: TGTGCCAGCATTAACGTGAACACTGAAGCTTTCTTT. This chain uses TRBV6-5 with TRBJ1-1; D uncertain. Germline V gene data show CDR1 as MNHEY and CDR2 as SVGAGI. The CDR3 has 12 amino acids. Trimming removed 7 bases at V and 0 bases at J, with 6 bases between.

This chain connects TRBV7-9 to TRBJ1-1; the match to TRBD1 covers 7 bases. The CDR3 contains 15 residues. J lost 6 bases, V lost 1 base, and 8 bases had no gene match. CDR1 and CDR2 (germline): SEHNR, FQNEAQ (reference sequence). DNA of the CDR3: TGTGCCAGCAGCTTAGTCTTAGGGCAGGGGGCTGAAGCTTTCTTT. Translation: CASSLVLGQGAEAFF.

The chain employs TRBV15 and TRBJ2-4, with 7 bases that match TRBD2. The germline V gene has CDR1 LNHNV and CDR2 YYDKDF (reference sequence). CDR3 length: 21 residues. Trimming removed 0 bases from V and 2 bases from J; junction bases left unmatched: 19. The CDR3 sequence: CATSRDLGGGIGIGTKNIQYF. CDR3 nucleotides: TGTGCCACCAGCAGAGATCTTGGGGGGGGAATTGGAATTGGCACCAAAAACATTCAGTACTTC.

The V gene is TRBV9, the J gene TRBJ2-5; 11 nucleotides align to TRBD2. V was pared by 4 bases and J by 4 bases, with 6 bases of the junction left unmatched. Germline lookup yields CDR1 SGDLS and CDR2 YYNGEE. This CDR3 is built from 15 residues. Here the CDR3 reads CASSPYSGGAETQYF. Written as DNA, the CDR3 is TGTGCCAGCAGCCCGTATAGCGGGGGGGCAGAGACCCAGTACTTC.

The chain employs TRBV6-5 and TRBJ2-7; possible D gene TRBD1, 6 bases. The germline V gene encodes CDR1 MNHEY and CDR2 SVGAGI. The CDR3 is 13 residues long. The germline V and J ends were trimmed by 10 bases and 0 bases, with 13 bases remaining between them. CDR3 in amino acids: CATHRQASYEQYF. Written as DNA, the CDR3 is TGTGCCACTCATCGACAGGCCTCCTACGAGCAGTACTTC.

V usage is TRBV15 and J usage is TRBJ1-4; D not certain. Germline values: CDR1 LNHNV, CDR2 YYDKDF (reference sequence). With 3 bases removed from V and 3 bases from J, the gap between germline ends came to 8 bases. The CDR3 totals 14 residues. CDR3 bases: TGTGCCACCAGCAGCCTGAGGTCTAATGAAAAACTGTTTTTT. Protein product: CATSSLRSNEKLFF.

CDR3 region: CASSYDGWKSPLHF. The CDR3 nucleotides read TGTGCCAGCAGTTATGATGGTTGGAAATCACCCCTCCACTTT. The chain has TRBV6-5 and TRBJ1-6, with D unclear. Between the trimmed V and J ends, which lost 3 bases and 10 bases, there was a span of 13 bases. This CDR3 has 14 residues. Germline V gene sequence: CDR1 MNHEY, CDR2 SVGAGI.

This clone appeared a single time. For the CDR3, the DNA is TGTGCAAGTTCGAGCGGCCTCACAGATACGCAGTATTTT. Its protein product is CASSSGLTDTQYF. The chain uses TRBV12-2 and TRBJ2-3; TRBD2, as called in the table, went unchecked against the DNA. TRBV12-2 is termed a pseudogene. This CDR3 has 13 amino acids.

By share, this clone ranks as medium-sized. This chain connects TRBV11-3 to TRBJ1-1, with D possibly matching TRBD1 (5 bases). V gave up 4 bases and J gave up 1 base, with 10 bases separating them. The CDR3 consists of 14 residues. CDR1 and CDR2 (germline): SGHNT, YENEEA. For the CDR3, the DNA is TGTGCCAGCAGCTGGGGAACAGGGAACACTGAAGCTTTCTTT. It yields the protein CASSWGTGNTEAFF.

The chain is built from TRBV10-1 and TRBJ1-1, with unresolved D. With 2 bases removed from V and 1 base from J, the gap between germline ends came to 5 bases. The CDR3 consists of 13 residues. The germline CDR1 and CDR2 sequences are WNHNN and SYGVQD (reference sequence). This CDR3 reads CASSEGWNTEAFF. CDR3 DNA sequence: TGCGCCAGCAGTGAGGGTTGGAACACTGAAGCTTTCTTT.

The chain uses TRBV6-2 or TRBV6-3 and TRBJ2-3, with TRBD2 matching 7 bases. V dropped 5 bases and J dropped 4; count of bases not matched to a gene: 6. The CDR3 sequence is 14 residues long. Germline V CDR1 and CDR2: MNHEY, SVGEGT. DNA of the CDR3: TGTGCCAGCAGTGCGGGGGTTCAGGCAGATACGCAGTATTTT. Translating it yields CASSAGVQADTQYF.

The chain uses TRBV12-3 or TRBV12-4 and TRBJ1-5; D is unresolved. V was pared by 7 bases and J by 3 bases, with 10 bases between. The CDR3 contains 13 residues. Written as DNA, the CDR3 is TGTGCCAGCAATAACAGTTCCAATCAGCCCCAGCATTTT. Translated: CASNNSSNQPQHF.

The J gene is TRBJ2-5, the V gene TRBV7-9; 7 bases line up with TRBD1. From germline, CDR1 is SEHNR and CDR2 FQNEAQ (reference sequence). Germline trimming cut 7 bases from V and 1 base from J; bases unmatched to any gene: 6. CDR3 length: 14 residues. In DNA form, the CDR3 reads TGTGCCAGCACCTTGACAGGGCGCCAAGAGACCCAGTACTTC. It specifies CASTLTGRQETQYF.

This clone was detected once. The chain links TRBV7-2 to TRBJ1-1; D is undetermined. This CDR3 spans 15 amino acids. CDR1 is SGHTA and CDR2 is FQGNSA in the germline V gene. Trimming pared 0 bases from V and 0 bases from J, leaving 8 bases between. DNA of the CDR3: TGTGCCAGCAGCTTAGCGGACGGCCTGAACACTGAAGCTTTCTTT. As protein: CASSLADGLNTEAFF.

The V and J genes are TRBV7-2 and TRBJ1-6; TRBD1 matches at 7 bases. This CDR3 has 17 amino acids. Trimming cost V 5 bases and J 5 bases; bases outside gene matches: 12. Germline V lookup: CDR1 SGHTA, CDR2 FQGNSA. CDR3 bases: TGTGCCAGCAGCGTAGATATAGGCGGGACAGATAATTCACCCCTCCACTTT. Protein: CASSVDIGGTDNSPLHF.